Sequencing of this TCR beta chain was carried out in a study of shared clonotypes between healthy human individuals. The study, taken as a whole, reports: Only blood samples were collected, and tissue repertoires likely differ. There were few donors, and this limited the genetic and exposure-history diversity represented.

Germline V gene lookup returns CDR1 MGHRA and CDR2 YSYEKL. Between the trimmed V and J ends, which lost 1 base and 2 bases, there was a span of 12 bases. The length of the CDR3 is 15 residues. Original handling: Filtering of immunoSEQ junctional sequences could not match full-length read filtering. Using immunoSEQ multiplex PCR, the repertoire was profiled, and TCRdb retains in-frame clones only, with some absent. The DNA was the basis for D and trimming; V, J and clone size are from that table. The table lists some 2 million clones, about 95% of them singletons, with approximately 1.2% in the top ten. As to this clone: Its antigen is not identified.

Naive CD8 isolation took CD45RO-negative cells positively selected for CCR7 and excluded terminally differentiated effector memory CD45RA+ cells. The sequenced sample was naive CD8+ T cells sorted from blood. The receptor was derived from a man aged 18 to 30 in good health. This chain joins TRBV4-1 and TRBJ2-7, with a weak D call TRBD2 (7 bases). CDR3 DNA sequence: TGCGCCAGCAGCCAAGTCTGGGGGGGCCCCTACGAGCAGTACTTC. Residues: CASSQVWGGPYEQYF.